This TCR beta chain was captured in a study of CD8+CD57+ T cells in acquired aplastic anemia. Germline CDR1 is SGHAT and CDR2 is FQNNGV. The CDR3 is 17 residues long. V trimming: 5 bases; J trimming: 4 bases; junction bases outside the gene matches: 15. At least ten counts were recorded for this clonotype. Antigen specificity is unknown. Findings and caveats of the study: Patients had around 30 CD8+ CDR3 sequences in common with controls (the shared set).

Profiling that covered TCR beta VDJ and CDR3 relied on genomic DNA as its template. TCRdb called the reads again in MiXCR, with one record for every CDR3 protein. The table lists approximately 200,000 distinct CDR3 sequences, less than 70% of them singletons. The chain is built from TRBV11-2 and TRBJ1-2, with 8 bases lining up with TRBD1. The TCR sequence derives from a human donor in good health, serving as a control. Sample: sorted CD4+, CD8+, or CD8+CD57+ T cells (not recorded which) from PBMCs. The CDR3 sequence: CASSRLQGQVDLYGYTF. The DNA of the CDR3 is TGTGCCAGCAGCCGACTACAGGGACAGGTGGACCTCTATGGCTACACCTTC.